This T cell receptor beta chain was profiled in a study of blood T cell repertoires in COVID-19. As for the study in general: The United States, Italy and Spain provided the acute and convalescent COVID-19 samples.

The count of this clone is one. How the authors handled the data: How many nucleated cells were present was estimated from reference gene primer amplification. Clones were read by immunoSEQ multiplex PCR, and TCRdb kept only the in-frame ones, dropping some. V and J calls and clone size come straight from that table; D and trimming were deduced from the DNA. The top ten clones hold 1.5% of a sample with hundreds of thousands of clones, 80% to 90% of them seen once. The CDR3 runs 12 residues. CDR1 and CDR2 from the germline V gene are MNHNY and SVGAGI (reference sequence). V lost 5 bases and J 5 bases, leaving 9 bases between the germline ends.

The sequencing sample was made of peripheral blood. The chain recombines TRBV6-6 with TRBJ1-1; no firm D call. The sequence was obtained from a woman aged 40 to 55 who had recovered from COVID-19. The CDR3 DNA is TGTGCCAGCAGTCCTGAGTGGACTGAAGCTTTCTTT. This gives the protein CASSPEWTEAFF.